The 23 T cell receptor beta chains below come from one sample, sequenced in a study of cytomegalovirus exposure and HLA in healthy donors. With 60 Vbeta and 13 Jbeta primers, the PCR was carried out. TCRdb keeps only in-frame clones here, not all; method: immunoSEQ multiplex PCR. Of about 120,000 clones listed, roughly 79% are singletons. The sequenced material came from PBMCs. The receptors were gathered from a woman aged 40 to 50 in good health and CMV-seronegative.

The CDR3 reads CASSFATGFYEQFF. The DNA for the CDR3 is TGTGCCAGCAGCTTCGCGACAGGGTTCTATGAGCAGTTCTTC. The gene calls are TRBV11-2 and TRBJ2-1; TRBD1 matches 7 bases. This CDR3 region has 14 residues. CDR1 and CDR2 from the germline V gene are SGHAT and FQNNGV. The V and J ends lost 3 bases and 8 bases, in that order; junction bases with no gene match: 7. Variable domain in full (rest from reference TRBV11-2 and TRBJ2-1): EAGVAQSPRYKIIEKRQSVAFWCNPISGHATLYWYQQILGQGPKLLIQFQNNGVVDDSQLPKDRFSAERLKGVDSTLKIQPAKLEDSAVYLCASSFATGFYEQFFGPGTRLTVL.

The CDR3 loop is CATSTSTGFEKLFF. The CDR3 nucleotides read TGTGCCACCTCGACTTCGACAGGGTTTGAAAAACTGTTTTTT. V and J are TRBV15 and TRBJ1-4, with 7 nucleotides matching TRBD1. CDR1 and CDR2 from the germline V gene are LNHNV and YYDKDF (reference sequence). V trimming: 8 bases; J trimming: 7 bases; junction bases outside the gene matches: 10. The CDR3 covers 14 residues. Complete variable domain (other parts from reference TRBV15 and TRBJ1-4): DAMVIQNPRYQVTQFGKPVTLSCSQTLNHNVMYWYQQKSSQAPKLLFHYYDKDFNNEADTPDNFQSRRPNTSFCFLDIRSPGLGDTAMYLCATSTSTGFEKLFFGSGTQLSVL.

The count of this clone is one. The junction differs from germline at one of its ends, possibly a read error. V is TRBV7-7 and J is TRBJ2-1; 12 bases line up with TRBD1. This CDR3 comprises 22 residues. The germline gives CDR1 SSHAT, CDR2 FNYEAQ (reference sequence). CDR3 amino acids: CASSLTPWDRGLFSSSYNEQFF. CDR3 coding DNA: TGTGCTAGCAGCTTAACCCCATGGGACAGGGGGCTCTTTTCTAGCTCCTACAATGAGCAGTTCTTC.

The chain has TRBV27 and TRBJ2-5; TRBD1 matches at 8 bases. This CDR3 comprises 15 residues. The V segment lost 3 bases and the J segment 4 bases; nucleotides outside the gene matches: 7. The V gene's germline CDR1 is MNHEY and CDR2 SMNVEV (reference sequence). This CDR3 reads CASSLRTGRRETQYF. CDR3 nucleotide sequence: TGTGCCAGCAGTTTGCGGACAGGGAGGAGAGAGACCCAGTACTTC.

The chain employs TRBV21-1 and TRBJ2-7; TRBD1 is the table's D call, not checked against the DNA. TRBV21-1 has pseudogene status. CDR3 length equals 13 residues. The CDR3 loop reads CASSPGKGYEQYF. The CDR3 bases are TGTGCCAGCAGCCCCGGTAAGGGGTACGAGCAGTACTTC.

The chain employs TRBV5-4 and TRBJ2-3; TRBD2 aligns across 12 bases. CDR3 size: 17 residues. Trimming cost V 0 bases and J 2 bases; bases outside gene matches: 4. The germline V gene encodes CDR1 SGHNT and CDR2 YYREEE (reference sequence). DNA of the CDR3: TGTGCCAGCAGCTTGGGACTAGCGGGGGTGATCACAGATACGCAGTATTTT. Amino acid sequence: CASSLGLAGVITDTQYF.

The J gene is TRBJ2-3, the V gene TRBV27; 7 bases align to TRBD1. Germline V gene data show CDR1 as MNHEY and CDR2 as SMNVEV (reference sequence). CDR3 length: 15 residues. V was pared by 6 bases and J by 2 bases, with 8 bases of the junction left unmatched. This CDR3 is CASRNRGLATDTQYF. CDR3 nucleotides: TGTGCCAGCAGAAACAGGGGTTTGGCCACAGATACGCAGTATTTT.

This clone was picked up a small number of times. CDR3 loop: CASSQDHGTPRDNEQFF. In DNA, the CDR3 is TGCGCCAGCAGCCAAGACCACGGGACTCCCAGGGACAATGAGCAGTTCTTC. The rearrangement joins TRBV4-3 to TRBJ2-1; TRBD2 is a possible D gene (6 bases). The V end was cut by 0 bases, the J end by 5 bases, with 17 bases between. The CDR3 covers 17 residues. CDR1 is LGHNA, CDR2 YSLEER, per germline.

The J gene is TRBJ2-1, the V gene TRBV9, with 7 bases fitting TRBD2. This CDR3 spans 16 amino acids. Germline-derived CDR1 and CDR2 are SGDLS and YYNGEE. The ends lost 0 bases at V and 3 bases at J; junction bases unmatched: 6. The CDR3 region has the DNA TGTGCCAGCAGCGTAGGAGGAGGCGGGGGCTACAATGAGCAGTTCTTC. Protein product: CASSVGGGGGYNEQFF.

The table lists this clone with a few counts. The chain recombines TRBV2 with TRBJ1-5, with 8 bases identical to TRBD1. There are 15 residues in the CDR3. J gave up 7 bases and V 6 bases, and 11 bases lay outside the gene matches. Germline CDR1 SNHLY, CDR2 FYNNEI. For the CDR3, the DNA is TGTGCCAGCAGGTCCCAAGGACAGGGAAGACAGCCCCAGCATTTT. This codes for CASRSQGQGRQPQHF.

In nucleotides, the CDR3 is TGTGCCAGCAGTTTATTTACCGGGACTAGCGGGGGGAAACCCTACGAGCAGTACTTC. Protein sequence: CASSLFTGTSGGKPYEQYF. The chain joins TRBV27 to TRBJ2-7; 15 bases map to TRBD2. Germline CDR1 is MNHEY and CDR2 is SMNVEV (reference sequence). CDR3 size: 19 residues. Trimming removed 1 base from V and 2 bases from J; junction bases left unmatched: 9.

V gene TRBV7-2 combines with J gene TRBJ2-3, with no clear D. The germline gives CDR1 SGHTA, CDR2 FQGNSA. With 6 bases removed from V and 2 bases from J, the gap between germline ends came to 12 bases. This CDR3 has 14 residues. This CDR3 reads CASRLADFTDTQYF. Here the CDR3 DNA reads TGTGCCAGCAGACTGGCGGATTTCACAGATACGCAGTATTTT.

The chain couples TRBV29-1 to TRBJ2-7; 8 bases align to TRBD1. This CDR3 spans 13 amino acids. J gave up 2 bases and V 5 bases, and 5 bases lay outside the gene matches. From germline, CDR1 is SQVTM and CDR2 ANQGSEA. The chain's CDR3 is CSVRTGNAYEQYF. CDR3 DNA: TGCAGCGTTAGGACAGGGAACGCCTACGAGCAGTACTTC.

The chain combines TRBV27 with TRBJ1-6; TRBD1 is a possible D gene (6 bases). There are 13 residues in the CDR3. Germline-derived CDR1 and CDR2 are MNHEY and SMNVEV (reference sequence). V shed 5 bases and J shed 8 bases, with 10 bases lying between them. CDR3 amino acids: CASSPRTDSPLHF. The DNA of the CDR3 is TGTGCCAGCAGTCCACGGACAGATTCACCCCTCCACTTT.

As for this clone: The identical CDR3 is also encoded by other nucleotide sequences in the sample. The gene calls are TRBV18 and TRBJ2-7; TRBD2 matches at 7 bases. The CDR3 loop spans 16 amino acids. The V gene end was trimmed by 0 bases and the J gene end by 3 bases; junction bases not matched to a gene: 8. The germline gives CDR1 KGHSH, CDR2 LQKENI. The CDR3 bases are TGTGCCAGCTCACCACCTCGGGAGGAGCGGGGCTACGAGCAGTACTTC. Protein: CASSPPREERGYEQYF.

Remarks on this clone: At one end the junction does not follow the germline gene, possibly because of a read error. This CDR3 is CASSLAGTATF. CDR3 sequence (DNA): TGTGCCAGCAGCCTTGCCGGGACAGCAACTTTT. The chain recombines TRBV6-1 with TRBJ1-4, with 7 bases fitting TRBD1. CDR3 length equals 11 residues. CDR1 is MNHNS, CDR2 SASEGT, per germline.

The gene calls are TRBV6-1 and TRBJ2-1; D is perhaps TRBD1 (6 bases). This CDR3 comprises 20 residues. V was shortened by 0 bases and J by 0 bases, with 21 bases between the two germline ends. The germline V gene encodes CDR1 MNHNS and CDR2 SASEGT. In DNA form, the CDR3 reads TGTGCCAGCAGTGAAGCGCTTCCGGACGGAGTCAGGGGCTCCTACAATGAGCAGTTCTTC. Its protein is CASSEALPDGVRGSYNEQFF.

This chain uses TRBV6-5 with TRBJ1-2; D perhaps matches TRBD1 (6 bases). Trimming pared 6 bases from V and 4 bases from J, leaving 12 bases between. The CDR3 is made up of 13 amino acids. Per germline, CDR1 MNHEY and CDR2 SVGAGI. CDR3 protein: CASSPLRGYGYTF. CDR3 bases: TGTGCCAGCAGCCCTCTCAGGGGCTATGGCTACACCTTC.

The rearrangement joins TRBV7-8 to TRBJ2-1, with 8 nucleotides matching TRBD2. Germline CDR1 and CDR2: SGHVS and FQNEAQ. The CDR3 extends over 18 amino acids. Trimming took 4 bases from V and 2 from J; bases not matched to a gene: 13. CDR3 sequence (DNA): TGTGCCAGCAGCTCCCTTTCACTAGCGGACCTAACCTACAATGAGCAGTTCTTC. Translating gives CASSSLSLADLTYNEQFF.

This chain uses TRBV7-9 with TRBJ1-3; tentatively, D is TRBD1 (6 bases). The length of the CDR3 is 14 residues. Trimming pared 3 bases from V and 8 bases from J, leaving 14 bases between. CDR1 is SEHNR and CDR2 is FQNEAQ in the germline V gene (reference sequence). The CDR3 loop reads CASSLAGATYTIYF. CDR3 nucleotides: TGTGCCAGCAGCTTGGCAGGGGCTACGTACACCATATATTTT.

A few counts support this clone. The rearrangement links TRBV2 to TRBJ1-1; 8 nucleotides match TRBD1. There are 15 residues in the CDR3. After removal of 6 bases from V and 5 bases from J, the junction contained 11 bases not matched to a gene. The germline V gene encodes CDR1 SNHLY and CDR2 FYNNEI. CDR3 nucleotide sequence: TGTGCCAGCAGATCGACGGACAGGGCAGGGACTGAAGCTTTCTTT. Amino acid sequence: CASRSTDRAGTEAFF.

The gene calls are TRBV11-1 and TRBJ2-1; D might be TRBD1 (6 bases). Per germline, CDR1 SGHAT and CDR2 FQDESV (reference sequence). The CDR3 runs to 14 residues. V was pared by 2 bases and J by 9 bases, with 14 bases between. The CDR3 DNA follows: TGTGCCAGCAGCTTACAACAGGGTGGTGGTGAGCAGTTCTTC. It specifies CASSLQQGGGEQFF.

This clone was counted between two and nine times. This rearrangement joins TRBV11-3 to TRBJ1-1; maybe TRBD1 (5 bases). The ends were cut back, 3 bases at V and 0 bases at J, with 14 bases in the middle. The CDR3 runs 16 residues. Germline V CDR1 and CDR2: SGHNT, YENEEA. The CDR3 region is CASSLGRGPMNTEAFF. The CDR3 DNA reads TGTGCCAGCAGCTTGGGGCGAGGACCGATGAACACTGAAGCTTTCTTT. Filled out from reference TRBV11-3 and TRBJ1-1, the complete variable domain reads EAGVVQSPRYKIIEKKQPVAFWCNPISGHNTLYWYLQNLGQGPELLIRYENEEAVDDSQLPKDRFSAERLKGVDSTLKIQPAELGDSAVYLCASSLGRGPMNTEAFFGQGTRLTVV.